A single sample is the source of the 32 T cell receptor beta chains below, sequenced in a study of blood T cell repertoires in COVID-19. TCRdb's copy holds only in-frame clones and misses some; the assay was immunoSEQ multiplex PCR. The sample carries some 190,000 clones, 85% recorded once. Specimen: peripheral blood. Receptor source: an elderly woman with acute or convalescent COVID-19.

The J gene is TRBJ1-2, the V gene TRBV13; D gene ambiguous. From germline, CDR1 is PRHDT and CDR2 FYEKMQ (reference sequence). The CDR3 runs to 13 residues. The V gene lost 2 bases and the J gene lost 6 bases, with 10 bases spanning the gap. CDR3 sequence: CASSLYQTDGYTF. CDR3 nucleotide sequence: TGTGCCAGCAGCTTATACCAAACGGATGGCTACACCTTC.

The J gene is TRBJ1-1, the V gene TRBV14; no definite D call. Trimming pared 8 bases from V and 1 base from J, leaving 11 bases between. Germline V gene data show CDR1 as SGHDN and CDR2 as FVKESK. CDR3 length equals 13 residues. CDR3 nucleotides: TGTGCCAGCGGACTACAGTGGAACACTGAAGCTTTCTTT. Translation gives CASGLQWNTEAFF.

V usage is TRBV7-2 and J usage is TRBJ1-3; tentatively, D is TRBD1 (5 bases). CDR1 is SGHTA, CDR2 FQGNSA, per germline. The germline V and J ends were trimmed by 5 bases and 7 bases, with 9 bases remaining between them. The CDR3 loop spans 12 amino acids. The CDR3 nucleotides are TGTGCCAGCAGCCTAAACAGGAACACCATATATTTT. Encoded protein: CASSLNRNTIYF.

The CDR3 spells CASSYYVDRTQAFF. The DNA of the CDR3 is TGTGCCAGCAGCTACTATGTGGACAGGACCCAAGCTTTCTTT. The V call is TRBV7-3, the J call TRBJ1-1; 7 bases are a match to TRBD1. Trimming removed 4 bases from V and 9 bases from J; junction bases left unmatched: 11. Germline CDR1 and CDR2: SGHTA and FQGTGA. The CDR3 is 14 residues long. Using reference TRBV7-3 and TRBJ1-1 for the parts outside the CDR3, the full variable domain is GAGVSQTPSNKVTEKGKYVELRCDPISGHTALYWYRQSLGQGPEFLIYFQGTGAADDSGLPNDRFFAVRPEGSVSTLKIQRTERGDSAVYLCASSYYVDRTQAFFGQGTRLTVV.

CDR3 loop: CASSLTPGGPYEQYF. CDR3 sequence (DNA): TGCGCCAGCAGCTTGACACCAGGGGGACCCTACGAGCAGTACTTC. The chain recombines TRBV5-1 with TRBJ2-7; 7 bases line up with TRBD1. Germline lookup yields CDR1 SGHRS and CDR2 YFSETQ. V was clipped by 1 base and J by 2 bases; unmatched bases: 6. The CDR3 extends over 15 amino acids.

The chain is built from TRBV7-9 and TRBJ1-3; no clear D. V lost 3 bases and J lost 4, with 7 bases in between. Germline assignment: CDR1 SEHNR and CDR2 FQNEAQ (reference sequence). This CDR3 contains 13 residues. CDR3 sequence reads: CASSFAGGNTIYF. The CDR3 nucleotides read TGTGCCAGCAGCTTCGCGGGGGGAAACACCATATATTTT.

The rearrangement joins TRBV18 to TRBJ1-3; D remains ambiguous. The length of the CDR3 is 16 residues. Germline V lookup: CDR1 KGHSH, CDR2 LQKENI. Trimming stripped 2 bases from V and 2 bases from J, with 13 bases between. CDR3 residues: CASSPGLSDTGNTIYF. CDR3 sequence (DNA): TGTGCCAGCTCACCAGGCCTTTCCGATACTGGAAACACCATATATTTT.

The chain combines TRBV29-1 with TRBJ2-1, with 9 bases aligning to TRBD2. Germline V gene data show CDR1 as SQVTM and CDR2 as ANQGSEA. This CDR3 is 12 amino acids long. Losses at the gene ends were 5 bases for V and 8 bases for J; bases not matched to a gene: 4. The CDR3 region is CSVLSGSDEQFF. CDR3 bases: TGCAGCGTTCTTAGCGGGAGTGATGAGCAGTTCTTC.

In regard to this clone: At one end the junction does not follow the germline gene, possibly because of a read error. This chain connects TRBV7-9 to TRBJ2-3; TRBD2 matches 9 bases. CDR1 and CDR2 from the germline V gene are SEHNR and FQNEAQ (reference sequence). The CDR3 length is 14 residues. DNA for the CDR3: TGTGCCAGCAGCTTAGCCTTTGGGACTAGCTATTTGCATTTT. Translation gives CASSLAFGTSYLHF. The whole variable domain, remainder taken from reference TRBV7-9 and TRBJ2-3, is DTGVSQNPRHKITKRGQNVTFRCDPISEHNRLYWYRQTLGQGPEFLTYFQNEAQLEKSRLLSDRFSAERPKGSFSTLEIQRTEQGDSAMYLCASSLAFGTSYLHFGPGTRLTVL.

The rearrangement uses TRBV7-9 and TRBJ1-2; 8 positions agree with TRBD1. V lost 5 bases and J lost 4; bases outside the gene matches: 6. CDR1 is SEHNR and CDR2 is FQNEAQ in the germline V gene (reference sequence). The CDR3 totals 14 residues. The CDR3 region has the DNA TGTGCCAGCAGCGCCAGGGGGCATCCCTATGGCTACACCTTC. It yields the protein CASSARGHPYGYTF. Complete variable domain (other parts from reference TRBV7-9 and TRBJ1-2): DTGVSQNPRHKITKRGQNVTFRCDPISEHNRLYWYRQTLGQGPEFLTYFQNEAQLEKSRLLSDRFSAERPKGSFSTLEIQRTEQGDSAMYLCASSARGHPYGYTFGSGTRLTVV.

This sequence joins TRBV18 and TRBJ1-2; TRBD1 matches at 7 bases. Germline V CDR1 and CDR2: KGHSH, LQKENI. There are 14 residues in the CDR3. The junction had 4 bases not matched to a gene; V was cut back by 2 bases and J by 4 bases. This CDR3 reads CASSPETGSYGYTF. CDR3 DNA: TGTGCCAGCTCACCAGAGACAGGGTCCTATGGCTACACCTTC.

On this clone itself: Mismatch with germline at one junction end may stem from a read error. V and J are TRBV3-1 (or the pseudogene TRBV3-2) and TRBJ1-2; weak D call: TRBD1 (5 bases). The CDR3 length is 12 residues. CDR1 and CDR2 (germline): LGHDT, YNNKEL (reference sequence). CDR3 sequence reads: CASSHPRAQASF. CDR3 coding DNA: TGTGCCAGCAGCCACCCCAGGGCACAGGCCTCCTTC.

V usage is TRBV7-2 and J usage is TRBJ2-7, with TRBD2 matching over 12 bases. The junction had 6 bases not matched to a gene; V was cut back by 0 bases and J by 0 bases. Germline V gene data show CDR1 as SGHTA and CDR2 as FQGNSA. This CDR3 is 18 amino acids long. The CDR3 is CASSLALPTSGSSYEQYF. CDR3 DNA sequence: TGTGCCAGCAGCTTAGCGCTTCCGACTAGCGGGAGCTCCTACGAGCAGTACTTC.

Only one count was recorded for this clone. The chain is built from TRBV9 and TRBJ1-2; D is uncertain. The CDR3 totals 12 residues. CDR1 and CDR2 from the germline V gene are SGDLS and YYNGEE. V was clipped by 3 bases and J by 7 bases, with 10 bases between them. The chain's CDR3 is CASSAAVAGYTF. In nucleotides, the CDR3 is TGTGCCAGCAGCGCCGCCGTGGCTGGCTACACCTTC.

The count of this clone is one. The chain employs TRBV3-1 (or the pseudogene TRBV3-2) and TRBJ1-1; a weak D match, TRBD1 (5 bases). Trimming stripped 4 bases from V and 1 base from J, with 10 bases between. CDR3 length: 14 amino acids. Germline CDR1 LGHDT, CDR2 YNNKEL (reference sequence). This CDR3 is CASSLAGGNTEAFF. CDR3 coding DNA: TGTGCCAGCAGCCTAGCGGGGGGGAACACTGAAGCTTTCTTT.

The chain links TRBV27 to TRBJ2-2, with a weak D call TRBD1 (5 bases). Trimming stripped 1 base from V and 2 bases from J, with 8 bases between. This CDR3 contains 15 residues. Germline values: CDR1 MNHEY, CDR2 SMNVEV (reference sequence). The CDR3 nucleotides read TGTGCCAGCAGTTTATTCACAGGAAACACCGGGGAGCTGTTTTTT. Translating it yields CASSLFTGNTGELFF.

This chain joins TRBV7-9 and TRBJ1-3, with TRBD1 as a possible D gene (5 bases). CDR3 size: 14 residues. V was clipped by 5 bases and J by 0 bases, with 8 bases between them. Germline V lookup: CDR1 SEHNR, CDR2 FQNEAQ (reference sequence). CDR3 coding DNA: TGTGCCAGCAGCCGGGGGAGCTCTGGAAACACCATATATTTT. Its translation: CASSRGSSGNTIYF. Full variable domain (rest looked up from reference TRBV7-9 and TRBJ1-3): DTGVSQNPRHKITKRGQNVTFRCDPISEHNRLYWYRQTLGQGPEFLTYFQNEAQLEKSRLLSDRFSAERPKGSFSTLEIQRTEQGDSAMYLCASSRGSSGNTIYFGEGSWLTVV.

The V and J genes are TRBV6-5 and TRBJ1-2; tentatively, D is TRBD1 (6 bases). This CDR3 has 16 residues. V shed 1 base and J shed 0 bases, with 12 bases lying between them. Germline CDR1 is MNHEY and CDR2 is SVGAGI. The CDR3 loop is CASSYYRERANYGYTF. CDR3 coding DNA: TGTGCCAGCAGTTACTACAGGGAGAGAGCTAACTATGGCTACACCTTC.

The chain carries TRBV2 and TRBJ1-2, with D unclear. CDR1 and CDR2 from the germline V gene are SNHLY and FYNNEI. The CDR3 loop spans 14 amino acids. Trimming shortened V by 4 bases and J by 8 bases, and 17 bases separated the two germline ends. The CDR3 region is CASSAGRNWEGYTF. The DNA of the CDR3 is TGTGCCAGCAGTGCAGGCAGGAACTGGGAGGGCTACACCTTC.

The chain couples TRBV7-8 to TRBJ2-2; the D is unclear. Trimming left V 5 bases short and J 6 bases short, with 10 bases between. The CDR3 extends over 13 amino acids. Germline V gives CDR1 SGHVS, CDR2 FQNEAQ. This CDR3 is CASSRQVAGELFF. The CDR3 DNA reads TGTGCCAGCAGCCGCCAGGTGGCCGGGGAGCTGTTTTTT.

The chain uses TRBV12-5 and TRBJ2-1; possible D gene TRBD1, 6 bases. V was trimmed by 3 bases and J by 7 bases, leaving 16 bases between them. The CDR3 runs to 15 residues. Germline CDR1 LGHNT, CDR2 FRNRAP. In nucleotides, the CDR3 is TGTGCTAGTGGTTTTGGAGTAAAGGGGGAAAATGAGCAGTTCTTC. This encodes CASGFGVKGENEQFF.

The chain couples TRBV12-5 to TRBJ2-3; 13 nucleotides agree with TRBD2. Per germline, CDR1 LGHNT and CDR2 FRNRAP. The CDR3 runs to 17 residues. The V and J ends lost 0 bases and 5 bases, in that order; junction bases with no gene match: 5. The CDR3 coding sequence is TGTGCTAGTGGTTTGGTTGGACTAGCGGGAGAAAGAGATACGCAGTATTTT. Residues: CASGLVGLAGERDTQYF.

This chain links TRBV6-6 with TRBJ1-6, with D perhaps matching TRBD1 (6 bases). Trimming stripped 7 bases from V and 2 bases from J, with 15 bases between. The CDR3 totals 16 residues. Per the germline V gene, CDR1 is MNHNY and CDR2 is SVGAGI (reference sequence). In DNA, the CDR3 is TGTGCCAGCATACTGATCAGGGGAACCTATAATTCACCCCTCCACTTT. Its translation: CASILIRGTYNSPLHF.

The chain joins TRBV6-5 to TRBJ2-7; 7 bases are shared with TRBD2. With 3 bases clipped from V and 3 bases from J, the junction kept 8 bases outside the gene matches. Germline CDR1 reads MNHEY; CDR2 reads SVGAGI. The CDR3 is 15 amino acids. The CDR3 loop is CASSYPAAGDYEQYF. The CDR3 bases are TGTGCCAGCAGTTATCCCGCGGCGGGGGACTACGAGCAGTACTTC.

By frequency in the sample, this clone is medium-sized. The chain uses TRBV5-4 and TRBJ2-7, with 7 positions matching TRBD1. V lost 3 bases and J lost 5; bases outside the gene matches: 5. Germline V CDR1 and CDR2: SGHNT, YYREEE (reference sequence). The CDR3 totals 13 residues. CDR3 coding DNA: TGTGCCAGCAGCTCTACAGGGGTCAACGAGCAGTACTTC. Protein product: CASSSTGVNEQYF.

As regards this clone: The same CDR3 arises from other DNA sequences in this sample as well. The chain combines TRBV6-5 with TRBJ2-3, with D perhaps matching TRBD2 (6 bases). The CDR3 has 13 residues. Trimming left V 6 bases short and J 4 bases short, with 11 bases between. CDR1 is MNHEY and CDR2 is SVGAGI in the germline V gene. The CDR3 loop reads CASRTSGPDTQYF. For the CDR3, the DNA is TGTGCCAGCAGGACCAGCGGGCCAGATACGCAGTATTTT.

The V gene is TRBV6-2 or TRBV6-3, the J gene TRBJ2-7; perhaps TRBD1 as D (5 bases). CDR1 is MNHEY, CDR2 SVGEGT, per germline. The CDR3 is 14 residues long. Trimming took 6 bases from V and 5 from J, leaving 17 bases between them. The CDR3 coding sequence is TGTGCCAGCAGCCCAACTCCAGGGTCTGACGAGCAGTACTTC. Its protein is CASSPTPGSDEQYF.

V gene TRBV15 combines with J gene TRBJ1-4, with TRBD1 matching over 8 bases. The CDR3 contains 15 residues. CDR1 LNHNV and CDR2 YYDKDF come from the germline V gene (reference sequence). V lost 4 bases to trimming and J lost 8 bases; unmatched junction nucleotides: 9. CDR3 coding DNA: TGTGCCACCAGCAATACAGGGGGGCAAGGGGAAAAACTGTTTTTT. Amino acids: CATSNTGGQGEKLFF.

The chain combines TRBV7-2 with TRBJ2-3, with TRBD2 matching over 7 bases. V was clipped by 11 bases and J by 3 bases; unmatched bases: 14. The V gene's germline CDR1 is SGHTA and CDR2 FQGNSA. The CDR3 consists of 15 residues. The CDR3 loop is CASSLGRTLTDTQYF. CDR3 coding DNA: TGTGCCTCATCGCTCGGGAGGACTCTGACAGATACGCAGTATTTT.

The chain links TRBV7-6 to TRBJ2-1; TRBD2 matches at 10 bases. The ends lost 6 bases at V and 7 bases at J; junction bases unmatched: 6. CDR3 length equals 14 residues. Germline V gives CDR1 SGHVS, CDR2 FNYEAQ. The CDR3 loop is CASSRGLADNEQFF. The CDR3 DNA follows: TGTGCCAGCAGTCGTGGACTAGCGGATAATGAGCAGTTCTTC.

The CDR3 DNA reads TGTGCCAGCTCACCGCTCAGGGGCAACACTGAAGCTTTCTTT. Protein sequence: CASSPLRGNTEAFF. V usage is TRBV18 and J usage is TRBJ1-1, with D possibly being TRBD1 (6 bases). CDR3 length: 14 amino acids. V dropped 3 bases and J dropped 2 bases, with 10 bases sitting between them. CDR1 is KGHSH and CDR2 is LQKENI in the germline V gene.

The rearrangement links TRBV2 to TRBJ2-1; tentatively, D is TRBD2 (6 bases). The CDR3 consists of 13 residues. Trimming pared 7 bases from V and 1 base from J, leaving 8 bases between. Germline V gives CDR1 SNHLY, CDR2 FYNNEI. The CDR3 region has the DNA TGTGCCAGCACGCGGGAATCCTACAATGAGCAGTTCTTC. This sequence encodes CASTRESYNEQFF.